The 11 T cell receptor beta chains reported below all come from one sample, sequenced in a study of T cell responses to AZD1222 COVID-19 vaccine. TCRdb keeps only in-frame clones here, not all; method: immunoSEQ multiplex PCR. In the table there are more than 90,000 clones, approximately 89% of which are singletons. The specimen was peripheral blood, collected 28 days after the second AZD1222 dose. These receptors were obtained from an adult who received the AZD1222 COVID-19 vaccine.

In its sample, this clone was seen once. The gene calls are TRBV6-4 and TRBJ1-4, with no clear D. This CDR3 is 19 amino acids long. Germline V gene data show CDR1 as MRHNA and CDR2 as SNTAGT. Trimming removed 6 bases at V and 0 bases at J, with 23 bases between. CDR3: CASRFREAVGGATNEKLFF. The CDR3 DNA is TGTGCCAGCAGATTCAGAGAGGCGGTAGGCGGGGCAACTAATGAAAAACTGTTTTTT.

The gene calls are TRBV5-1 and TRBJ2-3; TRBD1 matches at 8 bases. The CDR3 covers 16 residues. The junction had 4 bases not matched to a gene; V was cut back by 1 base and J by 0 bases. CDR1 SGHRS and CDR2 YFSETQ come from the germline V gene. This chain's CDR3 is CASSLNRGSSTDTQYF. The CDR3 nucleotides read TGCGCCAGCAGCTTGAACAGGGGGTCTAGCACAGATACGCAGTATTTT.

CDR3 bases: TGTGCCATCAGTTACGGACTAGCGGGGGGGCCGGGCGAGCAGTACTTC. Protein product: CAISYGLAGGPGEQYF. The chain is built from TRBV10-3 and TRBJ2-7; 15 bases map to TRBD2. The CDR3 is made up of 16 amino acids. The germline CDR1 and CDR2 sequences are ENHRY and SYGVKD. The V segment lost 5 bases and the J segment 6 bases; nucleotides outside the gene matches: 8.

V and J are TRBV7-3 and TRBJ1-6; no firm D call. CDR3 length equals 13 residues. V shed 1 base and J shed 5 bases, with 3 bases lying between them. Germline loops: CDR1 SGHTA, CDR2 FQGTGA. The CDR3 DNA reads as TGTGCCAGCAGCTTAAAAGATAATTCACCCCTCCACTTT. Translating gives CASSLKDNSPLHF. The variable domain in full, with the rest retrieved from reference TRBV7-3 and TRBJ1-6, is GAGVSQTPSNKVTEKGKYVELRCDPISGHTALYWYRQSLGQGPEFLIYFQGTGAADDSGLPNDRFFAVRPEGSVSTLKIQRTERGDSAVYLCASSLKDNSPLHFGNGTRLTVT.

This clone came up once. The V gene is TRBV2, the J gene TRBJ1-6; D gene ambiguous. V dropped 6 bases and J dropped 7 bases, with 7 bases sitting between them. The CDR3 runs to 12 residues. In germline, CDR1 is SNHLY, CDR2 FYNNEI. CDR3 in DNA: TGTGCCAGCAGCCAACCCAATTCACCCCTCCACTTT. It specifies CASSQPNSPLHF.

The chain recombines TRBV6-5 with TRBJ2-1; 11 bases fit TRBD2. Germline V lookup: CDR1 MNHEY, CDR2 SVGAGI. The CDR3 sequence is 15 residues long. V was pared by 5 bases and J by 2 bases, with 2 bases of the junction left unmatched. The CDR3 here is CASSRTSGPYNEQFF. CDR3 in DNA: TGTGCCAGCAGTCGGACTAGCGGGCCCTACAATGAGCAGTTCTTC.

The V gene is TRBV19, the J gene TRBJ2-1, with 10 bases matching TRBD2. The CDR3 sequence is 15 residues long. Germline lookup yields CDR1 LNHDA and CDR2 SQIVND (reference sequence). With 0 bases clipped from V and 12 bases from J, the junction kept 8 bases outside the gene matches. For the CDR3, the DNA is TGTGCCAGTAGTATAGACCTAGCGGGGGCCTCTTCGCAGTTCTTC. Translating it yields CASSIDLAGASSQFF.

The chain uses TRBV18 and TRBJ2-1, with D possibly TRBD2 on 6 matching bases. CDR1 is KGHSH and CDR2 is LQKENI in the germline V gene. CDR3 length: 16 amino acids. V lost 2 bases to trimming and J lost 6 bases, with 17 bases between them. CDR3 nucleotide sequence: TGTGCCAGCTCACCATCGATCTGGCAGGGAGGCAATGAGCAGTTCTTC. Translating it yields CASSPSIWQGGNEQFF.

This clone was found once. The genes are TRBV11-3 and TRBJ2-2; D remains ambiguous. V was trimmed by 5 bases and J by 3 bases, leaving 13 bases between them. The CDR3 is 15 amino acids. CDR1 is SGHNT and CDR2 is YENEEA in the germline V gene. The CDR3 region is CASSPTAGDTGELFF. The CDR3 coding sequence is TGTGCCAGCAGCCCCACGGCAGGAGACACCGGGGAGCTGTTTTTT.

V and J are TRBV5-1 and TRBJ1-2; D uncertain. Germline V gene data show CDR1 as SGHRS and CDR2 as YFSETQ. Trimming removed 5 bases at V and 2 bases at J, with 16 bases between. The CDR3 consists of 15 residues. CDR3 protein: CASSPLDRPNYGYTF. The CDR3 nucleotides read TGCGCCAGCAGTCCACTCGACCGGCCGAACTATGGCTACACCTTC.

V is TRBV18 and J is TRBJ1-1; tentative D call: TRBD1 (6 bases). Looked up from germline, CDR1 is KGHSH and CDR2 is LQKENI. Trimming pared 6 bases from V and 7 bases from J, leaving 24 bases between. This CDR3 region has 16 residues. CDR3 region: CASSPKTVSGASEAFF. For the CDR3, the DNA is TGTGCCAGCTCTCCTAAGACAGTTTCGGGGGCGAGTGAAGCTTTCTTT.